These 26 T cell receptor beta chains share one sample of origin, sequenced in a study of post-analysis software for immune sequencing data (dated by TCRdb to about 2015). Broader findings and caveats from the paper: Significantly higher frequencies in patients than in controls were found for roughly 5 TRBV segments, including TRBV5-6, TRBV5-1 and TRBV20-1.

The antigens these receptors bind are not known. Library method: PCR. These reads were obtained on an Illumina HiSeq 2500. To reduce PCR and sequencing biases, unique molecular identifiers were built into the TCR beta cDNA libraries. The public sequencing data were trimmed at Q25 with fastp and processed into clonotypes with MiXCR by TCRdb, which kept only in-frame beta chains. CDR3 protein sequences are deduplicated, and each keeps its most common genes and DNA. Here the sample has about 620,000 distinct CDR3 sequences; around 40% occur a single time. The top ten clones comprise 1.5% to 2% of the sample. The material sequenced was blood. All receptors come from a girl aged 5-17 years with multiple sclerosis.

The J gene is TRBJ2-1, the V gene TRBV12-3 or TRBV12-4; 7 bases are a match to TRBD2. This CDR3 is 15 amino acids long. The junction had 13 bases not matched to a gene; V was cut back by 7 bases and J by 7 bases. This chain's CDR3 is CASTYSGAGENEQFF. As DNA, the CDR3 is TGTGCCAGCACATACAGCGGGGCGGGGGAGAATGAGCAGTTCTTC.

The rearrangement uses TRBV29-1 and TRBJ2-1, with TRBD2 identical over 8 bases. Germline values: CDR1 SQVTM, CDR2 ANQGSEA. V shed 4 bases, J shed 1 base, and the junction held 9 bases outside the gene matches. The CDR3 is 16 residues long. This chain's CDR3 is CSVGRGGAGSYNEQFF. CDR3 nucleotide sequence: TGCAGCGTTGGCCGGGGGGGCGCGGGATCCTACAATGAGCAGTTCTTC.

This clonotype has just a few counts. V and J are TRBV5-1 and TRBJ2-7, with TRBD1 identical over 7 bases. CDR1 is SGHRS, CDR2 YFSETQ, per germline. The CDR3 loop spans 16 amino acids. V shed 1 base and J 0 bases; nucleotides not matched to a gene: 7. Here the CDR3 reads CASSLISGTASYEQYF. For the CDR3, the DNA is TGCGCCAGCAGCTTGATATCCGGGACAGCCTCCTACGAGCAGTACTTC. The full variable domain, with the rest looked up from reference TRBV5-1 and TRBJ2-7, is KAGVTQTPRYLIKTRGQQVTLSCSPISGHRSVSWYQQTPGQGLQFLFEYFSETQRNKGNFPGRFSGRQFSNSRSEMNVSTLELGDSALYLCASSLISGTASYEQYFGPGTRLTVT.

The genes are TRBV12-3 or TRBV12-4 and TRBJ1-1; 7 nucleotides agree with TRBD1. V lost 7 bases, J lost 0 bases, and 11 bases stayed unmatched. The CDR3 contains 16 residues. CDR3 sequence reads: CASTTGAPTMNTEAFF. The DNA of the CDR3 is TGTGCCAGCACAACAGGGGCGCCAACTATGAACACTGAAGCTTTCTTT.

As concerns this clonotype: At one boundary the junction diverges from the germline segment, which might be a read error. The V gene is TRBV4-1, the J gene TRBJ2-3, with TRBD2 identical over 13 bases. The CDR3 is 16 residues long. Germline V lookup: CDR1 MGHRA, CDR2 YSYEKL. CDR3 sequence: CASSLRTSGGTDTQYF. CDR3 nucleotides: TGCGCCAGCAGCCTGCGGACTAGCGGGGGCACAGATACACAGTATTTT.

V gene TRBV7-6 combines with J gene TRBJ2-3, with D perhaps assigned TRBD1 or TRBD2 (5 bases each). CDR1 SGHVS and CDR2 FNYEAQ come from the germline V gene. The CDR3 loop spans 14 amino acids. Trimming removed 5 bases from V and 8 bases from J, with 17 bases in between. The CDR3 nucleotides read TGTGCCAGCAGCGCTGGGACCGAGCAGGGTACGCAGTATTTT. Amino acids: CASSAGTEQGTQYF.

The chain is built from TRBV10-1 and TRBJ2-2; TRBD2 might be the D (5 bases). V was trimmed by 3 bases and J by 7 bases, leaving 6 bases between them. The length of the CDR3 is 12 residues. Looked up from germline, CDR1 is WNHNN and CDR2 is SYGVQD (reference sequence). The CDR3 loop reads CASSDGVGELFF. The CDR3 coding sequence is TGCGCCAGCAGTGACGGGGTCGGGGAGCTGTTTTTT.

This sequence joins TRBV12-3 or TRBV12-4 and TRBJ1-1; D is unclear. The length of the CDR3 is 14 residues. V was shortened by 7 bases and J by 4 bases, with 16 bases between the two germline ends. The CDR3 region is CASILWEGATEAFF. In DNA, the CDR3 is TGTGCCAGCATTCTTTGGGAAGGTGCCACTGAAGCTTTCTTT.

The rearrangement links TRBV10-3 to TRBJ1-4; D is uncertain. The germline V gene has CDR1 ENHRY and CDR2 SYGVKD. V lost 0 bases and J lost 7, with 12 bases in between. The CDR3 consists of 15 residues. The CDR3 sequence: CAISESDGFSEKLFF. CDR3 sequence (DNA): TGTGCCATCAGTGAGTCGGATGGTTTCTCTGAAAAACTGTTTTTT.

The rearrangement links TRBV6-1 to TRBJ2-7; 8 positions agree with TRBD1. J was trimmed by 1 base and V by 5 bases; bases with no gene match: 7. Germline V CDR1 and CDR2: MNHNS, SASEGT. The CDR3 runs to 15 residues. CDR3 nucleotides: TGTGCCAGCAGTTTGCAGACAGGGGAATCCTACGAGCAGTACTTC. It is translated as CASSLQTGESYEQYF.

In the case of this clonotype: One end of the junction does not line up with germline, which may come from a read error. The chain joins TRBV11-3 to TRBJ1-5; D ambiguous. Germline-derived CDR1 and CDR2 are SGHNT and YENEEA. The CDR3 is made up of 13 amino acids. CDR3 DNA: TGTGCCAGCAGCTTAGGGACTAATCGGCCCCAGCATTTT. Protein: CASSLGTNRPQHF.

This clonotype was picked up a small number of times. The chain joins TRBV12-3 or TRBV12-4 to TRBJ2-5; D unclear. This CDR3 has 13 residues. V shed 2 bases and J shed 5 bases, with 9 bases lying between them. CDR3: CASSLMVGETQYF. For the CDR3, the DNA is TGTGCCAGCAGTTTAATGGTGGGGGAGACCCAGTACTTC.

The CDR3 protein is CASSLEASGGEDEQFF. CDR3 sequence (DNA): TGCGCCAGCAGCTTGGAGGCTAGCGGGGGTGAGGATGAGCAGTTCTTC. V usage is TRBV5-1 and J usage is TRBJ2-1; TRBD2 aligns across 10 bases. Germline values: CDR1 SGHRS, CDR2 YFSETQ. The length of the CDR3 is 16 residues. After removal of 0 bases from V and 8 bases from J, the junction contained 8 bases not matched to a gene.

The rearrangement links TRBV20-1 to TRBJ2-5, with D perhaps matching TRBD1 or TRBD2 (6 bases each). The CDR3 covers 13 residues. Per germline, CDR1 DFQATT and CDR2 SNEGSKA (reference sequence). V was pared by 4 bases and J by 5 bases, with 14 bases between. The CDR3 reads CSAKTTGRETQYF. DNA for the CDR3: TGCAGTGCTAAGACAACAGGGAGGGAGACCCAGTACTTC.

The DNA of the CDR3 is TGCAGTGCTCCTCCCTCGGCGGGGGCCCCCCAGTTCTTC. Translation: CSAPPSAGAPQFF. V gene TRBV20-1 combines with J gene TRBJ2-1, with a tentative D call TRBD2 (7 bases). V was trimmed by 5 bases and J by 13 bases, leaving 21 bases between them. This CDR3 comprises 13 residues. Germline V gives CDR1 DFQATT, CDR2 SNEGSKA (reference sequence).

The V gene is TRBV29-1, the J gene TRBJ2-1; the D gene is possibly TRBD2 (6 bases). The CDR3 totals 19 residues. V dropped 6 bases and J dropped 0 bases, with 27 bases sitting between them. Germline CDR1 and CDR2: SQVTM and ANQGSEA. The CDR3 bases are TGCAGCGTCGATCTCCCGGCAGGGACTTCCCCAAGCTCCTACAATGAGCAGTTCTTC. Protein: CSVDLPAGTSPSSYNEQFF.

A single count supports this clonotype. The V and J genes are TRBV12-3 or TRBV12-4 and TRBJ1-2; 8 bases are shared with TRBD1. The trim removed 1 base at V and 0 bases at J, leaving 4 bases unmatched. There are 16 residues in the CDR3. The CDR3 DNA follows: TGTGCCAGCAGTTTAGGGACAGGGTTAGCTAACTATGGCTACACCTTC. Amino acid sequence: CASSLGTGLANYGYTF.

This clonotype has a handful of counts. Written as DNA, the CDR3 is TGCAGTGCTAGAGGGACGGTACAAGAGACCCAGTACTTC. Translated: CSARGTVQETQYF. J is TRBJ2-5 and V is TRBV20-1; D is undetermined. Trimming took off 1 base at V and 2 bases at J, with 8 bases between the two ends. Germline CDR1 is DFQATT and CDR2 is SNEGSKA (reference sequence). The CDR3 is 13 amino acids.

In its sample, this clonotype was seen a few times. V is TRBV5-1 and J is TRBJ2-1; D perhaps matches TRBD1 (6 bases). Between the trimmed V and J ends, which lost 4 bases and 0 bases, there was a span of 17 bases. Germline-derived CDR1 and CDR2 are SGHRS and YFSETQ. The CDR3 is 17 residues long. As DNA, the CDR3 is TGCGCCAGCAGCCTCTCAATGACAGGCAGCTCCTACAATGAGCAGTTCTTC. As protein: CASSLSMTGSSYNEQFF.

The chain has TRBV4-1 and TRBJ2-4; 7 bases align to TRBD2. With V trimmed by 0 bases and J by 13 bases, 9 bases remained unmatched. There are 14 residues in the CDR3. Germline CDR1 reads MGHRA; CDR2 reads YSYEKL. The CDR3 loop is CASSQEAGLGEQYF. The CDR3 region has the DNA TGCGCCAGCAGCCAAGAAGCGGGATTGGGGGAGCAGTACTTC.

This clonotype was observed a handful of times. This chain joins TRBV12-3 or TRBV12-4 and TRBJ1-2; no reliable D call. This CDR3 region has 14 residues. V gave up 3 bases and J gave up 0 bases, with 8 bases separating them. CDR3 sequence: CASSFGQPNYGYTF. CDR3 nucleotides: TGTGCCAGCAGTTTCGGTCAGCCTAACTATGGCTACACCTTC.

The chain carries TRBV5-1 and TRBJ2-7; maybe TRBD1 (5 bases). CDR3 length: 13 residues. V was pared by 0 bases and J by 5 bases, with 9 bases between. The germline gives CDR1 SGHRS, CDR2 YFSETQ. The DNA of the CDR3 is TGCGCCAGCAGCTTGGATACCAGGGACGAGCAGTACTTC. Its translation: CASSLDTRDEQYF.

This chain links TRBV20-1 with TRBJ2-7; D is undetermined. Trimming removed 6 bases from V and 0 bases from J, with 12 bases in between. The CDR3 sequence is 13 residues long. CDR1 DFQATT and CDR2 SNEGSKA come from the germline V gene (reference sequence). CDR3 DNA: TGCAGTGCCGAACAGCCTCGCTCCTACGAGCAGTACTTC. It translates to CSAEQPRSYEQYF.

The chain joins TRBV9 to TRBJ2-1; tentative D call: TRBD1 (5 bases). The CDR3 spans 16 residues. The V and J ends lost 0 bases and 5 bases respectively, with 15 bases between them. From germline, CDR1 is SGDLS and CDR2 YYNGEE. Here the CDR3 reads CASSVALGAADNEQFF. CDR3 DNA: TGTGCCAGCAGCGTAGCCCTTGGGGCGGCTGACAATGAGCAGTTCTTC.

This chain connects TRBV20-1 to TRBJ1-5; 7 bases agree with TRBD1. Trimming took 0 bases from V and 0 from J; bases not matched to a gene: 8. The CDR3 is made up of 17 amino acids. Germline V CDR1 and CDR2: DFQATT, SNEGSKA (reference sequence). This chain's CDR3 is CSARENMGQLSNQPQHF. Written as DNA, the CDR3 is TGCAGTGCTAGAGAGAATATGGGACAGCTTAGCAATCAGCCCCAGCATTTT.

The chain employs TRBV20-1 and TRBJ2-6; D is possibly TRBD2 (6 bases). With 5 bases removed from V and 4 bases from J, the gap between germline ends came to 15 bases. CDR3 length equals 15 residues. CDR1 is DFQATT and CDR2 is SNEGSKA in the germline V gene (reference sequence). CDR3 DNA: TGCAGTGCTTTGAGCGGGTCGAGGGGGGCCAACGTCCTGACTTTC. Protein: CSALSGSRGANVLTF.